These 6 T cell receptor beta chains originate from one sample sequenced in a study of beta chain features in type 1 diabetes. Study-wide points: Shortening that was moderate but significant affected the TCRB CDR3s of Type 1 diabetes patients in all four CD4+ subsets.

These receptors lack a known antigen. The entirety of the isolated RNA underwent reverse transcription, so expressed TCRB transcripts were sequenced. Only in-frame clones appear in the TCRdb table, and some are missing; sequencing was by immunoSEQ multiplex PCR. The repertoire holds more than 100,000 clones, with 25% to 35% as singletons. Sequences were obtained from central memory CD4+ T cells from blood. These receptors all come from a woman aged 18-29 years with type 1 diabetes.

The chain uses TRBV6-5 and TRBJ1-2; 8 bases are shared with TRBD1. The V gene end was trimmed by 0 bases and the J gene end by 8 bases; junction bases not matched to a gene: 11. This CDR3 region has 16 residues. Germline V gene data show CDR1 as MNHEY and CDR2 as SVGAGI. For the CDR3, the DNA is TGTGCCAGCAGTTACTCGACCGGACAGGGTAGTCGGGGCTACACCTTC. This gives the protein CASSYSTGQGSRGYTF.

The chain carries TRBV6-5 and TRBJ1-2; D is unclear. The CDR3 length is 14 residues. Trimming took 5 bases from V and 3 from J, leaving 13 bases between them. Per the germline V gene, CDR1 is MNHEY and CDR2 is SVGAGI. In nucleotides, the CDR3 is TGTGCCAGCAGTGCGAGGAGTTCCTACTATGGCTACACCTTC. Translation gives CASSARSSYYGYTF.

This clone turned up a few times. The chain recombines TRBV7-9 with TRBJ1-3, with TRBD1 identical over 7 bases. This CDR3 has 14 residues. CDR1 and CDR2 (germline): SEHNR, FQNEAQ (reference sequence). With 5 bases clipped from V and 4 bases from J, the junction kept 5 bases outside the gene matches. CDR3 sequence (DNA): TGTGCCAGCAGCCCGACAGGGTCCGGAAACACCATATATTTT. This codes for CASSPTGSGNTIYF.

The chain is built from TRBV5-1 and TRBJ2-1; D not certain. The CDR3 contains 17 residues. V lost 0 bases and J lost 4, with 17 bases in between. Germline assignment: CDR1 SGHRS and CDR2 YFSETQ. This chain's CDR3 is CASSLGLRLGGYNEQFF. In nucleotides, the CDR3 is TGCGCCAGCAGCTTGGGCCTACGGCTAGGCGGATACAATGAGCAGTTCTTC. Complete variable domain (other parts from reference TRBV5-1 and TRBJ2-1): KAGVTQTPRYLIKTRGQQVTLSCSPISGHRSVSWYQQTPGQGLQFLFEYFSETQRNKGNFPGRFSGRQFSNSRSEMNVSTLELGDSALYLCASSLGLRLGGYNEQFFGPGTRLTVL.

There are a few counts of this clone. The chain uses TRBV4-3 and TRBJ1-2; TRBD1 agrees at 8 bases. The junction had 3 bases not matched to a gene; V was cut back by 1 base and J by 5 bases. The CDR3 contains 14 residues. Germline lookup yields CDR1 LGHNA and CDR2 YSLEER. CDR3 nucleotides: TGCGCCAGCAGCCAAGCGACAGGGGATTATGGCTACACCTTC. It encodes CASSQATGDYGYTF.

This clone has a handful of counts. This sequence joins TRBV30 and TRBJ2-5, with D maybe TRBD2 (6 bases). Germline-derived CDR1 and CDR2 are GTSNPN and SVGIG (reference sequence). V was shortened by 0 bases and J by 12 bases, with 14 bases between the two germline ends. The CDR3 covers 12 residues. The DNA for the CDR3 is TGTGCCTGGAGTGTAAGTGGGACTGCTGAGTACTTC. Translated: CAWSVSGTAEYF.